These 7 T cell receptor beta chains originate from one sample sequenced in a study of T cells in women clearing cervical HPV infection. Assay used: immunoSEQ multiplex PCR; TCRdb lists only in-frame clones, some missing. Its table lists 30,000 to 35,000 clones. Sequencing was performed on blood buffy coat. The receptors were sampled from a woman aged 18-69 years with a cervical HPV16 infection that either progressed to CIN3+ or cleared (not recorded which).

On this clone itself: The read halts 3 residues ahead of the CDR3 end, with the missing end drawn from the germline J gene. The chain couples TRBV20-1 to TRBJ2-3; a possible D gene is TRBD1 (6 bases). CDR1 and CDR2 (germline): DFQATT, SNEGSKA (reference sequence). This CDR3 region has 13 residues. The CDR3 sequence: CSARSGVNQPQYF. Incomplete CDR3 DNA: TGCAGTGCTAGGTCAGGGGTCAATCAGCCG.

Note on this clone: The CDR3 goes on 3 residues after the read ends, and that part is filled in from the germline J gene. Additional DNA sequences in this sample encode the identical CDR3. The rearrangement joins TRBV2 to TRBJ1-2; D is ambiguous. Germline V lookup: CDR1 SNHLY, CDR2 FYNNEI. V lost 4 bases to trimming and J lost 1 base, with 7 bases between them. The CDR3 runs to 13 residues. CDR3 amino acids: CASSVEGNYGYTF. The sequenced CDR3 bases are TGTGCCAGCAGTGTTGAGGGTAACTATGGC.

As to this clone: The DNA ends 3 residues before the CDR3 does, and the rest of the CDR3 is filled in from the germline J gene. The rearrangement joins TRBV7-3 to TRBJ2-2; weak D call: TRBD2 (5 bases). Germline V CDR1 and CDR2: SGHTA, FQGTGA. With 5 bases removed from V and 6 bases from J, the gap between germline ends came to 10 bases. The CDR3 sequence is 13 residues long. CDR3 loop: CASSPGLAGELFF. The DNA read from the CDR3 is TGTGCCAGCAGCCCGGGGTTAGCCGGGGAG.

As for this clone: An end of the junction does not agree with germline; a read error may underlie this. The read terminates 3 residues before the CDR3 end, so the remaining end is supplied by the germline J gene. The chain recombines TRBV4-2 with TRBJ1-2, with a tentative D call TRBD1 (5 bases). The V gene's germline CDR1 is LGHNA and CDR2 YNFKEQ. CDR3 length: 13 amino acids. This CDR3 is CASSQDRGTGYTF. CDR3 bases read: TGCGCCAGCAGCCAAGATAGGGGCACGGGC.

About this clone itself: Read data end 3 residues before the CDR3 end; the end is taken from the germline J gene. This chain connects TRBV7-6 to TRBJ1-2, with D possibly matching TRBD1 (5 bases). The CDR3 contains 14 residues. Germline CDR1 SGHVS, CDR2 FNYEAQ. The CDR3 bases that were read are TGTGCCAGCAGCTTTTCGGGGGGTACTAGCGAC. This gives the protein CASSFSGGTSD. The CDR3 in its entirety is CASSFSGGTSDYTF.

Details on this clone: The sequence runs out 3 residues before the end of the CDR3; the remainder is reconstructed from the germline J gene. The V gene is TRBV5-4, the J gene TRBJ2-3; a weak D match, TRBD2 (5 bases). This CDR3 comprises 16 residues. V gave up 2 bases and J gave up 4 bases, with 17 bases separating them. The V gene's germline CDR1 is SGHNT and CDR2 YYREEE (reference sequence). CDR3: CASSFRLAKSSDTQYF. The CDR3 DNA, read in part, is TGTGCCAGCAGCTTTCGTCTAGCTAAATCCTCAGATACG.

Notes on this clone: The read finishes 3 residues shy of the CDR3 end, and the germline J gene is used to complete it. This chain joins TRBV19 and TRBJ1-2; D possibly corresponds to TRBD1 (5 bases). This CDR3 spans 15 amino acids. In germline, CDR1 is LNHDA, CDR2 SQIVND (reference sequence). The part of the CDR3 DNA that was read is TGTGCCAGTAGTGTTCCGGGGGAGCCCACAGATACC. Protein: CASSVPGEPTDT. The full CDR3 sequence reads CASSVPGEPTDTYTF.